This T cell receptor (beta chain) was documented in a study of T cell repertoires in cytomegalovirus infection. Study-wide background: In the study, CMV epitopes included recently identified HLA-C-restricted and well-studied HLA-B-restricted ones. Public TCR beta signatures were indicative of both CMV infection and a matching HLA type. Overall study findings and caveats: Dominating the ex vivo response were TCR beta clonotypes that were CMV-specific and HLA-C-restricted.

In TCRdb, the reads were re-called with MiXCR into one record per CDR3 protein. This table holds 680,000 or so distinct CDR3 sequences, roughly 33% found once. Looked up from germline, CDR1 is SGHAT and CDR2 is FQNNGV. V was pared by 5 bases and J by 4 bases, with 6 bases between. The CDR3 sequence is 11 residues long. Turning to this clonotype: Its antigen is as yet unknown.

Source: cultured PBMCs, taken from culture after CMV antigen stimulation. The receptor comes from a human donor in good health (CMV status not recorded). Some clones in this sample may be carry-over from other donors' samples. The V call is TRBV11-2, the J call TRBJ2-7; no clear D. CDR3 DNA sequence: TGTGCCAGCAGCACCGATTACGAGCAGTACTTC. Translation: CASSTDYEQYF. Using reference TRBV11-2 and TRBJ2-7 for the parts outside the CDR3, the full variable domain is EAGVAQSPRYKIIEKRQSVAFWCNPISGHATLYWYQQILGQGPKLLIQFQNNGVVDDSQLPKDRFSAERLKGVDSTLKIQPAKLEDSAVYLCASSTDYEQYFGPGTRLTVT.